One and the same sample provided the 27 T cell receptor beta chains below, sequenced in a study of T-cell reconstitution after alpha-beta-depleted transplantation in children. Unique molecular identifiers were built into the TCRbeta library. A single record per CDR3 protein comes from TCRdb applying MiXCR to the PCR reads. The sample shows approximately 590,000 distinct CDR3 sequences, under 12% of them seen only once. Sample: PBMCs from the stem cell graft donor, taken from the stem cell graft. The receptor source for this set is a human donor who donated a stem cell graft to a child with acute myeloid leukemia.

The rearrangement uses TRBV12-3 or TRBV12-4 and TRBJ2-5; D may correspond to TRBD1 or TRBD2 (5 bases each). The CDR3 is made up of 16 amino acids. With 5 bases removed from V and 9 bases from J, the gap between germline ends came to 25 bases. The CDR3 region has the DNA TGTGCCAGCAGTCCACGGATACCCAGGGTCCGGGAATCCCAGTACTTC. This gives the protein CASSPRIPRVRESQYF.

The gene calls are TRBV29-1 and TRBJ1-2; D unclear. The germline CDR1 and CDR2 sequences are SQVTM and ANQGSEA. This CDR3 spans 10 amino acids. The CDR3 sequence is CSDGADGYTF. DNA of the CDR3: TGCAGTGACGGAGCCGATGGCTACACCTTC. The full variable domain, completed using reference TRBV29-1 and TRBJ1-2, is SAVISQKPSRDICQRGTSLTIQCQVDSQVTMMFWYRQQPGQSLTLIATANQGSEATYESGFVIDKFPISRPNLTFSTLTVSNMSPEDSSIYLCSDGADGYTFGSGTRLTVV.

This clonotype was observed at least ten times. This chain links TRBV7-9 with TRBJ2-1, with TRBD2 as a possible D gene (5 bases). The germline gives CDR1 SEHNR, CDR2 FQNEAQ (reference sequence). V was cut by 4 bases and J by 4 bases, with 11 bases left in between. CDR3 length: 14 residues. The DNA of the CDR3 is TGTGCCAGCAGCTCAGCGGCACAATACAATGAGCAGTTCTTC. This translates into CASSSAAQYNEQFF.

Ten or more counts support this clonotype. The chain is built from TRBV6-5 and TRBJ2-3; D may match TRBD1 or TRBD2 (5 bases each). The CDR3 extends over 15 amino acids. Trimming left V 4 bases short and J 0 bases short, with 11 bases between. Germline V CDR1 and CDR2: MNHEY, SVGAGI. In DNA form, the CDR3 reads TGTGCCAGCAGTTCCCGGGGACGCAGCACAGATACGCAGTATTTT. This sequence encodes CASSSRGRSTDTQYF.

The V call is TRBV7-3, the J call TRBJ2-3; a possible D gene is TRBD2 (5 bases). CDR3 length: 17 amino acids. Germline V gene lookup returns CDR1 SGHTA and CDR2 FQGTGA. The germline V and J ends were trimmed by 5 bases and 1 base, with 19 bases remaining between them. This CDR3 reads CASSDTSWEIGTDTQYF. The CDR3, as DNA: TGTGCCAGCAGCGATACCAGCTGGGAGATCGGCACAGATACGCAGTATTTT.

This clonotype has only a few counts. The genes are TRBV28 and TRBJ2-2; 9 nucleotides line up with TRBD2. Germline assignment: CDR1 MDHEN and CDR2 SYDVKM. There are 17 residues in the CDR3. V dropped 5 bases and J dropped 3; count of bases not matched to a gene: 10. CDR3 nucleotide sequence: TGTGCCAGCAGTAGGTGGTCCGGGACTAGCTACACCGGGGAGCTGTTTTTT. Protein product: CASSRWSGTSYTGELFF. Variable domain in full (rest from reference TRBV28 and TRBJ2-2): DVKVTQSSRYLVKRTGEKVFLECVQDMDHENMFWYRQDPGLGLRLIYFSYDVKMKEKGDIPEGYSVSREKKERFSLILESASTNQTSMYLCASSRWSGTSYTGELFFGEGSRLTVL.

This chain links TRBV3-1 with TRBJ2-2, with D unclear. The V and J ends lost 6 bases and 1 base respectively, with 12 bases between them. The CDR3 has 15 amino acids. CDR1 is LGHDT and CDR2 is YNNKEL in the germline V gene (reference sequence). CDR3 sequence (DNA): TGTGCCAGCAGGCCCCGCAATCAGAACACCGGGGAGCTGTTTTTT. Translation gives CASRPRNQNTGELFF.

J is TRBJ2-5 and V is TRBV20-1; TRBD2 matches 10 bases. The CDR3 extends over 16 amino acids. Germline loops: CDR1 DFQATT, CDR2 SNEGSKA (reference sequence). The V gene end was trimmed by 6 bases and the J gene end by 5 bases; junction bases not matched to a gene: 15. CDR3 in amino acids: CSAPPASGRRVETQYF. Written as DNA, the CDR3 is TGCAGTGCCCCCCCGGCTAGCGGGAGAAGGGTTGAGACCCAGTACTTC.

V is TRBV20-1 and J is TRBJ2-5; 8 nucleotides agree with TRBD1. The CDR3 has 14 residues. Unmatched junction bases numbered 10, after V lost 5 bases and J lost 5 bases. Germline CDR1 is DFQATT and CDR2 is SNEGSKA (reference sequence). CDR3 region: CSARSAGGVETQYF. The CDR3 DNA reads TGCAGTGCTCGGTCGGCAGGGGGCGTGGAGACCCAGTACTTC.

This clonotype occurred a few times. The chain joins TRBV29-1 to TRBJ2-3; D is unclear. The CDR3 consists of 12 residues. From germline, CDR1 is SQVTM and CDR2 ANQGSEA. Trimming cost V 5 bases and J 3 bases, with 9 bases left between them. The CDR3 coding sequence is TGCAGCGTTAAGGGTAGTACAGATACGCAGTATTTT. As protein: CSVKGSTDTQYF.

V is TRBV10-3 and J is TRBJ2-3; 8 bases are a match to TRBD1. V gave up 4 bases and J gave up 7 bases; unmatched junction bases: 22. Germline-derived CDR1 and CDR2 are ENHRY and SYGVKD. The CDR3 is 19 amino acids. In DNA form, the CDR3 reads TGTGCCATCAGTGGATCGTTGGGGCAGGGGGCCGGGGTGTGGTATACGCAGTATTTT. Its protein product is CAISGSLGQGAGVWYTQYF.

This CDR3 is CASSVEPQGAYEQYF. CDR3 sequence (DNA): TGTGCCAGCAGCGTAGAACCACAGGGGGCCTACGAGCAGTACTTC. This rearrangement joins TRBV9 to TRBJ2-7; TRBD1 matches at 8 bases. Germline values: CDR1 SGDLS, CDR2 YYNGEE. The length of the CDR3 is 15 residues. The ends lost 0 bases at V and 2 bases at J; junction bases unmatched: 4.

The table lists this clonotype with many counts. This rearrangement joins TRBV12-3 or TRBV12-4 to TRBJ2-1; D is perhaps TRBD1 (5 bases). Deletions cut 2 bases from V and 1 base from J, with 12 bases between. The CDR3 runs 16 residues. The CDR3 here is CASSLPPGLSYNEQFF. As DNA, the CDR3 is TGTGCCAGCAGTTTACCCCCAGGGCTTTCCTACAATGAGCAGTTCTTC.

Many counts were recorded for this clonotype. The chain employs TRBV18 and TRBJ1-4; TRBD1 aligns across 11 bases. CDR1 and CDR2 from the germline V gene are KGHSH and LQKENI. This CDR3 has 14 residues. V trimming: 5 bases; J trimming: 7 bases; junction bases outside the gene matches: 3. The CDR3 DNA sequence: TGTGCCAGCTCATGGGACAGGGGGAGTGAAAAACTGTTTTTT. Amino acids: CASSWDRGSEKLFF.

This chain links TRBV6-5 with TRBJ2-1, with D maybe TRBD2 (6 bases). Germline V gene sequence: CDR1 MNHEY, CDR2 SVGAGI. Trimming cost V 0 bases and J 7 bases, with 16 bases left between them. The CDR3 sequence is 16 residues long. The CDR3 is CASSYSSPGLSNEQFF. For the CDR3, the DNA is TGTGCCAGCAGTTACTCCTCGCCCGGACTATCTAATGAGCAGTTCTTC.

The sample holds many counts of this clonotype. CDR3 sequence (DNA): TGCAGTGCCCCGAGGGGACTAGCGGGTTACAATGAGCAGTTCTTC. Protein product: CSAPRGLAGYNEQFF. This chain links TRBV20-1 with TRBJ2-1; 12 bases are shared with TRBD2. With V trimmed by 6 bases and J by 4 bases, 7 bases remained unmatched. Germline CDR1 and CDR2: DFQATT and SNEGSKA (reference sequence). The CDR3 runs 15 residues.

CDR3 coding DNA: TGTGCCAGCAAACGGGACGCAAGGTCCTACGAGCAGTACTTC. This codes for CASKRDARSYEQYF. The chain has TRBV2 and TRBJ2-7; D could derive from TRBD1 or TRBD2 (5 bases each). The V and J ends lost 7 bases and 1 base respectively, with 14 bases between them. The CDR3 is 14 residues long. Germline V lookup: CDR1 SNHLY, CDR2 FYNNEI.

This clonotype has at least ten counts. The V call is TRBV7-9, the J call TRBJ2-2; TRBD1 matches at 7 bases. Germline V gene sequence: CDR1 SEHNR, CDR2 FQNEAQ (reference sequence). V lost 5 bases and J lost 2; bases outside the gene matches: 5. The CDR3 has 15 amino acids. This CDR3 reads CASSLGQLNTGELFF. The CDR3 nucleotides are TGTGCCAGCAGCCTGGGACAGCTAAACACCGGGGAGCTGTTTTTT.

This clonotype was seen a handful of times. This rearrangement joins TRBV29-1 to TRBJ1-4, with D perhaps matching TRBD1 (6 bases). The CDR3 covers 11 residues. Trimming left V 7 bases short and J 7 bases short, with 10 bases between. Germline values: CDR1 SQVTM, CDR2 ANQGSEA. The CDR3 nucleotides are TGCAGCGGCCTACAGGGTGAAAAACTGTTTTTT. Its translation is CSGLQGEKLFF.

This clonotype has ten or more counts. The chain links TRBV5-1 to TRBJ2-3, with D possibly being TRBD2 (6 bases). Germline assignment: CDR1 SGHRS and CDR2 YFSETQ. This CDR3 has 14 residues. V shed 2 bases and J shed 4 bases, with 11 bases lying between them. Written as DNA, the CDR3 is TGCGCCAGCAGCTTCGGGGGTTTCCCAGATACGCAGTATTTT. It is translated as CASSFGGFPDTQYF.

This clonotype has ten or more counts. This chain connects TRBV3-1 to TRBJ2-7; D remains unclear. Germline CDR1 LGHDT, CDR2 YNNKEL (reference sequence). This CDR3 is built from 12 residues. The V and J ends lost 1 base and 4 bases respectively, with 5 bases between them. This CDR3 reads CASSQVVYEQYF. Here the CDR3 DNA reads TGTGCCAGCAGCCAAGTAGTATACGAGCAGTACTTC.

This clonotype occurred a few times. The chain joins TRBV7-8 to TRBJ2-1; 9 positions match TRBD2. In germline, CDR1 is SGHVS, CDR2 FQNEAQ. The CDR3 has 15 amino acids. V was clipped by 5 bases and J by 3 bases; unmatched bases: 5. The CDR3 here is CASSVTSGYYNEQFF. The CDR3 DNA reads TGTGCCAGCAGCGTGACTAGCGGTTACTACAATGAGCAGTTCTTC.

This clonotype was counted ten times or more. The chain couples TRBV29-1 to TRBJ2-5; TRBD2 matches at 9 bases. The length of the CDR3 is 14 residues. J was trimmed by 4 bases and V by 4 bases; bases with no gene match: 7. From germline, CDR1 is SQVTM and CDR2 ANQGSEA. CDR3 coding DNA: TGCAGCGTTGGGGCTAGCGGGATCCCAGAGACCCAGTACTTC. Translated: CSVGASGIPETQYF. Based on the CDR3 plus reference TRBV29-1 and TRBJ2-5, the full variable domain is SAVISQKPSRDICQRGTSLTIQCQVDSQVTMMFWYRQQPGQSLTLIATANQGSEATYESGFVIDKFPISRPNLTFSTLTVSNMSPEDSSIYLCSVGASGIPETQYFGPGTRLLVL.

This clonotype has at least ten counts. The chain couples TRBV18 to TRBJ1-4; D is undetermined. The germline CDR1 and CDR2 sequences are KGHSH and LQKENI. The ends were cut back, 3 bases at V and 15 bases at J, with 17 bases in the middle. This CDR3 comprises 13 residues. CDR3 region: CASSPTPAARVFF. The CDR3 nucleotides are TGTGCCAGCTCACCGACACCGGCCGCAAGAGTGTTTTTT.

This chain joins TRBV3-1 and TRBJ2-1, with 14 nucleotides matching TRBD2. The length of the CDR3 is 18 residues. The ends lost 0 bases at V and 9 bases at J; junction bases unmatched: 10. The germline CDR1 and CDR2 sequences are LGHDT and YNNKEL (reference sequence). The CDR3 spells CASSQDLPTSGRVAEQFF. Here the CDR3 DNA reads TGTGCCAGCAGCCAAGATTTACCGACTAGCGGGAGGGTGGCTGAGCAGTTCTTC.

This clonotype has at least ten counts. This rearrangement joins TRBV7-2 to TRBJ2-4; possibly TRBD2 for D (6 bases). Germline assignment: CDR1 SGHTA and CDR2 FQGNSA. Trimming removed 2 bases from V and 1 base from J, with 12 bases in between. The CDR3 is 16 residues long. In DNA, the CDR3 is TGTGCCAGCAGCTTATATACGGGAGCCGCCAAAAACATTCAGTACTTC. It specifies CASSLYTGAAKNIQYF.

In regard to this clonotype: Being one base from a much bigger clone, this may be a read error. No conserved phenylalanine or tryptophan is present at the end of the CDR3, so a read error is the likely explanation. This sequence joins TRBV19 and TRBJ1-1, with a weak D call TRBD1 (6 bases). The CDR3 is made up of 13 amino acids. CDR1 is LNHDA and CDR2 is SQIVND in the germline V gene (reference sequence). The V end was cut by 4 bases, the J end by 3 bases, with 9 bases between. CDR3 DNA: TGTGCCAGTAGTACCAACAGGGACACTGAAGCTTTCATT. Its protein product is CASSTNRDTEAFI.